This TCR beta chain was observed in a study of cytomegalovirus exposure and HLA in healthy donors. CDR3 length equals 12 residues. V lost 10 bases and J lost 5; bases outside the gene matches: 7. CDR1 MNHEY and CDR2 SVGAGI come from the germline V gene. The PCR used 60 Vbeta and 13 Jbeta primers. Some clones are missing from TCRdb's copy, which holds only in-frame ones; the method was immunoSEQ multiplex PCR. In the table there are about 160,000 clones, 65% to 85% of which are singletons. The receptor's source is a man between 35 and 55 years old in good health and CMV-seropositive. Sequencing was done on a sample of PBMCs. The chain has TRBV6-5 and TRBJ2-7; 8 nucleotides match TRBD1. The CDR3 DNA is TGTGCCACGGGACAGGTGTCCGACGAGCAGTACTTC. Translated, it gives CATGQVSDEQYF.